These 10 T cell receptor beta chains were sequenced from one sample in a study of shared clonotypes between healthy human individuals. Using immunoSEQ multiplex PCR, the repertoire was profiled, and TCRdb retains in-frame clones only, with some absent. The sample gives over 850,000 clones, approximately 80% of which show up once; 0.5% to 0.65% is in the top ten. The sequencing input was memory CD4+ T cells from PBMCs. Documented subset: CD45RA-negative fraction. The receptors shown here come from a man between 18 and 35 years old in good health. Some clones in this sample may be carry-over from other donors' samples.

This clone was seen a few times. The rearrangement uses TRBV27 and TRBJ2-5; D possibly corresponds to TRBD2 (6 bases). Germline-derived CDR1 and CDR2 are MNHEY and SMNVEV (reference sequence). This CDR3 contains 14 residues. The V end lost 8 bases, the J end lost 1 base, and 14 bases lay between the germline ends. This CDR3 reads CASSGLALQETQYF. CDR3 DNA sequence: TGTGCCAGCTCGGGCCTAGCGCTCCAAGAGACCCAGTACTTC.

As concerns this clone: Other DNA sequences in the sample encode the same CDR3. The genes are TRBV5-1 and TRBJ2-7, with 9 bases fitting TRBD2. The CDR3 spans 15 residues. Germline CDR1 and CDR2: SGHRS and YFSETQ. The trim removed 0 bases at V and 4 bases at J, leaving 5 bases unmatched. CDR3 nucleotides: TGCGCCAGCAGCTTGGTTGCGGGAGGGGGATACGAGCAGTACTTC. The encoded protein is CASSLVAGGGYEQYF.

The chain links TRBV2 to TRBJ2-7, with TRBD2 identical over 14 bases. J gave up 4 bases and V 4 bases, and 9 bases lay outside the gene matches. CDR1 is SNHLY, CDR2 FYNNEI, per germline. The CDR3 totals 17 residues. The CDR3 protein is CASSGGAGLAGEYEQYF. Written as DNA, the CDR3 is TGTGCCAGCAGTGGGGGGGCGGGACTAGCGGGAGAGTACGAGCAGTACTTC.

Concerning this clone itself: Other DNA sequences in this specimen translate into the identical CDR3. The chain links TRBV7-2 to TRBJ2-5; D is undetermined. CDR1 and CDR2 (germline): SGHTA, FQGNSA. CDR3 size: 11 residues. Trimming pared 5 bases from V and 4 bases from J, leaving 5 bases between. The CDR3 region is CASSLLETQYF. CDR3 nucleotide sequence: TGTGCCAGCAGCCTACTAGAGACCCAGTACTTC.

CDR3 in amino acids: CASSPAIDFGIQYF. For the CDR3, the DNA is TGTGCCAGCAGCCCAGCCATCGACTTCGGCATTCAGTACTTC. The gene calls are TRBV7-9 and TRBJ2-4; D gene uncertain. Germline V gene sequence: CDR1 SEHNR, CDR2 FQNEAQ (reference sequence). The CDR3 extends over 14 amino acids. V lost 5 bases to trimming and J lost 9 bases, with 17 bases between them. The variable domain in full, with the rest retrieved from reference TRBV7-9 and TRBJ2-4, is DTGVSQNPRHKITKRGQNVTFRCDPISEHNRLYWYRQTLGQGPEFLTYFQNEAQLEKSRLLSDRFSAERPKGSFSTLEIQRTEQGDSAMYLCASSPAIDFGIQYFGAGTRLSVL.

Turning to this clone: The identical CDR3 is also encoded by other nucleotide sequences in the sample. The chain uses TRBV7-9 and TRBJ2-5, with 13 bases matching TRBD2. The CDR3 has 16 amino acids. The germline V gene encodes CDR1 SEHNR and CDR2 FQNEAQ (reference sequence). V shed 1 base and J 1 base; nucleotides not matched to a gene: 0. The CDR3 DNA follows: TGTGCCAGCAGCTTAGGACTAGCGGGAGGCCAAGAGACCCAGTACTTC. Translation gives CASSLGLAGGQETQYF.

This clone has just one count. The chain has TRBV2 and TRBJ2-1; either TRBD1 or TRBD2 may supply D (5 bases each). V lost 4 bases and J 15 bases, leaving 19 bases between the germline ends. CDR1 SNHLY and CDR2 FYNNEI come from the germline V gene. This CDR3 comprises 13 residues. The CDR3 region is CASSVRDQDTTFF. The DNA for the CDR3 is TGTGCCAGCAGTGTCCGGGACCAAGATACCACGTTCTTC.

This chain joins TRBV2 and TRBJ2-6; weak D call: TRBD1 (6 bases). Germline V gene sequence: CDR1 SNHLY, CDR2 FYNNEI. The CDR3 has 16 residues. V shed 3 bases and J shed 1 base, with 10 bases lying between them. The CDR3 protein is CASSDRGMSGANVLTF. In nucleotides, the CDR3 is TGTGCCAGCAGTGATAGGGGGATGTCTGGGGCCAACGTCCTGACTTTC.

The chain combines TRBV11-2 with TRBJ2-3; D gene unclear. Germline V gives CDR1 SGHAT, CDR2 FQNNGV. V gave up 1 base and J gave up 2 bases, with 13 bases separating them. This CDR3 region has 16 residues. CDR3 protein: CASSLVGRLYTDTQYF. CDR3 nucleotides: TGTGCCAGCAGCTTAGTCGGCAGGCTCTACACAGATACGCAGTATTTT.

The rearrangement uses TRBV27 and TRBJ2-7; 9 bases match TRBD2. V gave up 2 bases and J gave up 4 bases; unmatched junction bases: 12. CDR3 length equals 17 residues. Germline V gives CDR1 MNHEY, CDR2 SMNVEV (reference sequence). In nucleotides, the CDR3 is TGTGCCAGCAGTTTACGGTGGACGGCGGGAGGGCTGTACGAGCAGTACTTC. Translated: CASSLRWTAGGLYEQYF.